The 10 T cell receptor beta chains reported below all come from one sample, sequenced in a study of cytomegalovirus exposure and HLA in healthy donors. Researchers ran the PCR with 60 Vbeta and 13 Jbeta primers. Measured with immunoSEQ multiplex PCR; TCRdb has only the in-frame clones, and not every one. The table has around 150,000 clones, approximately 77% seen once. The sequencing input was PBMCs. All receptors derive from a male donor in good health and CMV-seropositive.

This clone was counted a few times. This sequence joins TRBV9 and TRBJ1-2; possibly TRBD1 for D (6 bases). This CDR3 has 12 amino acids. The germline CDR1 and CDR2 sequences are SGDLS and YYNGEE. V lost 3 bases to trimming and J lost 6 bases, with 9 bases between them. CDR3 protein: CASSEQGHGYTF. The CDR3, as DNA: TGTGCCAGCAGCGAACAGGGTCATGGCTACACCTTC. Full variable domain (rest looked up from reference TRBV9 and TRBJ1-2): DSGVTQTPKHLITATGQRVTLRCSPRSGDLSVYWYQQSLDQGLQFLIQYYNGEERAKGNILERFSAQQFPDLHSELNLSSLELGDSALYFCASSEQGHGYTFGSGTRLTVV.

The V and J genes are TRBV5-6 and TRBJ1-2; TRBD1 aligns across 10 bases. The ends lost 4 bases at V and 4 bases at J; junction bases unmatched: 4. Germline assignment: CDR1 SGHDT and CDR2 YYEEEE. This CDR3 contains 14 residues. CDR3 nucleotides: TGTGCCAGCAGCATAGGACAGGGGGGCTATGGCTACACCTTC. It is translated as CASSIGQGGYGYTF. The full variable domain, in which reference TRBV5-6 and TRBJ1-2 provide the parts outside the CDR3, is DAGVTQSPTHLIKTRGQQVTLRCSPKSGHDTVSWYQQALGQGPQFIFQYYEEEERQRGNFPDRFSGHQFPNYSSELNVNALLLGDSALYLCASSIGQGGYGYTFGSGTRLTVV.

This clone was detected only once. The chain is built from TRBV9 and TRBJ2-1, with D uncertain. The CDR3 is 13 amino acids. V shed 0 bases and J shed 5 bases, with 6 bases lying between them. CDR1 SGDLS and CDR2 YYNGEE come from the germline V gene. The CDR3 loop reads CASSVGADNEQFF. The CDR3 nucleotides are TGTGCCAGCAGCGTAGGTGCAGACAATGAGCAGTTCTTC.

The V call is TRBV5-1, the J call TRBJ2-7, with TRBD1 identical over 10 bases. Germline V gene sequence: CDR1 SGHRS, CDR2 YFSETQ. The CDR3 sequence is 15 residues long. V dropped 5 bases and J dropped 3; count of bases not matched to a gene: 8. The CDR3 DNA reads as TGCGCCAGCAGGAGCGGGACAGGGGCCATCTACGAGCAGTACTTC. Amino acid sequence: CASRSGTGAIYEQYF.

This clone was counted once. The chain joins TRBV21-1 to TRBJ1-6; the listed D gene, TRBD1, was not tested against the DNA. TRBV21-1 is marked as a pseudogene. The CDR3 consists of 17 residues. The CDR3 DNA sequence: TGTGCCAGACCCCTCGGACAGCTAAGCTCCTATAATTCACCCCTCCACTTT. This codes for CARPLGQLSSYNSPLHF.

This clone was picked up a small number of times. The CDR3 DNA reads as TGTGCCAGCAGCTTAGCGAGCCGGGACAGAGTTGTCAATGAGCAGTTCTTC. This sequence encodes CASSLASRDRVVNEQFF. The chain combines TRBV7-9 with TRBJ2-1, with 7 bases matching TRBD1. Per germline, CDR1 SEHNR and CDR2 FQNEAQ (reference sequence). The CDR3 consists of 17 residues. Germline trimming cut 0 bases from V and 6 bases from J; bases unmatched to any gene: 11.

This sequence joins TRBV5-1 and TRBJ1-2; D might be TRBD1 (6 bases). Per the germline V gene, CDR1 is SGHRS and CDR2 is YFSETQ. The CDR3 is 14 residues long. Deletions cut 3 bases from V and 8 bases from J, with 17 bases between. The CDR3 reads CASSSTGPSGGYTF. The CDR3 DNA follows: TGCGCCAGCAGCTCAACAGGGCCTTCTGGCGGCTACACCTTC. Full variable domain (rest looked up from reference TRBV5-1 and TRBJ1-2): KAGVTQTPRYLIKTRGQQVTLSCSPISGHRSVSWYQQTPGQGLQFLFEYFSETQRNKGNFPGRFSGRQFSNSRSEMNVSTLELGDSALYLCASSSTGPSGGYTFGSGTRLTVV.

This clone appeared a few times. This rearrangement joins TRBV7-9 to TRBJ1-1; D possibly corresponds to TRBD1 (5 bases). This CDR3 comprises 14 residues. V lost 5 bases and J lost 5, with 15 bases in between. Germline V gene lookup returns CDR1 SEHNR and CDR2 FQNEAQ (reference sequence). The CDR3 DNA sequence: TGTGCCAGCAGCCCAAAGGGGCAAGGAACTGAAGCTTTCTTT. Its protein is CASSPKGQGTEAFF.

The rearrangement joins TRBV5-1 to TRBJ2-7, with D maybe TRBD1 (5 bases). CDR3 size: 16 residues. CDR1 and CDR2 (germline): SGHRS, YFSETQ. Trimming stripped 2 bases from V and 0 bases from J, with 15 bases between. The CDR3 region has the DNA TGCGCCAGCAGCTTTTTAGGCAGAGGACACTCCTACGAGCAGTACTTC. Translating gives CASSFLGRGHSYEQYF.

The chain is built from TRBV5-1 and TRBJ2-1; 12 bases map to TRBD2. The CDR3 consists of 20 residues. V dropped 4 bases and J dropped 0; count of bases not matched to a gene: 14. Germline V lookup: CDR1 SGHRS, CDR2 YFSETQ. CDR3 sequence (DNA): TGCGCCAGCAGCGTCCCGACTAGCGGGGGATCCCATAGCTCCTACAATGAGCAGTTCTTC. Residues: CASSVPTSGGSHSSYNEQFF.